Listed below are T cell receptor beta chains from one sample, sequenced in a study of early T cells in non-severe SARS-CoV-2 infection. A single record per CDR3 protein comes from TCRdb applying MiXCR to the 5' RACE reads. Found here are roughly 50,000 distinct CDR3 sequences, 8% to 10% of them singletons; the top ten hold around 4.4%. Sequencing was carried out using whole blood. The receptors originated from an adult who was a healthcare worker with PCR-confirmed SARS-CoV-2 infection or an uninfected control (not recorded which). CDR3s include the opening cysteine and the closing phenylalanine or tryptophan. The D gene is left open where the match is weak. Only part of the rows carry a size: once, few, many, or a class if the clone is expanded.

TRBJ2-1 TRBV20-1 13 TRBD2 many TGCAGTGCTATGACTAGCGGTTACAATGAGCAGTTCTTC CSAMTSGYNEQFF
TRBJ2-7 TRBV27 15 - few TGTGCCAGCAGTTTTAGGGGCTACCTCTCCTACGAGCAGTACTTC CASSFRGYLSYEQYF
TRBJ2-3 TRBV6-2/TRBV6-3 18 TRBD2 few TGTGCCAGCACCGGGACTAGCGGGGAGCCCGGTCACACAGATACGCAGTATTTT CASTGTSGEPGHTDTQYF
TRBJ1-6 TRBV12-3/TRBV12-4 13 - many TGTGCCAGCAGTTTATCCAAGGATTCACCCCTCCACTTT CASSLSKDSPLHF
TRBJ2-1 TRBV7-6 15 TRBD2 few TGTGCCAGCACCTCCAGTGGGAGGGGACTTAATGAGCAGTTCTTC CASTSSGRGLNEQFF
TRBJ2-3 TRBV11-2 15 - few TGTGCCAGCAGCCCCCGCGGCGGGATGGCTGATACGCAGTATTTT CASSPRGGMADTQYF
TRBJ2-7 TRBV20-1 13 - - TGCAGTGCGAGCCGGGACACTTCCAACGAGCAGTACTTC CSASRDTSNEQYF
TRBJ2-1 TRBV7-2 15 TRBD1 many TGTGCCAGCAGCCGCCAGACAGGGGGCGGGGGCGAGCAGTTCTTC CASSRQTGGGGEQFF
TRBJ1-1 TRBV29-1 15 - few TGCAGCGTTGAAAGGGACTCTATTTTGAACACTGAAGCTTTCTTT CSVERDSILNTEAFF
TRBJ2-1 TRBV28 16 TRBD2 - TGTGCCAGCAGTTTATCCGGAGCGGGAGCCTACAATGAGCAGTTCTTC CASSLSGAGAYNEQFF
TRBJ2-7 TRBV2 14 TRBD2 few TGTGCCAGCAGATTGACTAGCGGGAACTACGAGCAGTACTTC CASRLTSGNYEQYF
TRBJ2-1 TRBV5-1 15 TRBD2 few TGCGCCAGCAGCGTAGCGGGGGGGCGATACAATGAGCAGTTCTTC CASSVAGGRYNEQFF
TRBJ2-1 TRBV12-3/TRBV12-4 19 TRBD2 - TGTGCCAGCAGTGGGAGCGGGGGACTAGCGGGGAGCTCCTACAATGAGCAGTTCTTC CASSGSGGLAGSSYNEQFF
TRBJ2-7 TRBV3-1 11 - - TGTGCCAGCAGCCGCCTTTACGAGCAGTACTTC CASSRLYEQYF
TRBJ1-6 TRBV18 12 - many TGTGCCAGCTCACCGGACCTTTCACCCCTCCACTTT CASSPDLSPLHF
TRBJ1-6 TRBV11-2 15 - few TGTGCCAGCAGCTTAGATCGGGGGGATAATTCACCCCTCCACTTT CASSLDRGDNSPLHF
TRBJ2-3 TRBV5-1 15 TRBD1 few TGCGCCAGCAGCTTGGGGACAGGGGGAATAGATACGCAGTATTTT CASSLGTGGIDTQYF
TRBJ2-5 TRBV5-4 15 - few TGTGCCAGCAGCTTGGAGGGGTCAACCGTCAGTCGCCAGTACTTC CASSLEGSTVSRQYF
TRBJ2-7 TRBV28 12 - few TGTGCCAGCAGTTTGTCGTTCTACGAGCAGTACTTC CASSLSFYEQYF
TRBJ1-4 TRBV4-1 14 - - TGCGCCAGCAGCCATATTACAACTAATGAAAAACTGTTTTTT CASSHITTNEKLFF
TRBJ2-7 TRBV5-1 15 - - TGCGCCAGCAGGTTTCAACCGGGATCCGGCTACGAGCAGTACTTC CASRFQPGSGYEQYF
TRBJ2-1 TRBV12-3/TRBV12-4 12 - - TGTGCCAGCAGTTTCACCCCTAGTGAGCAGTTCTTC CASSFTPSEQFF
TRBJ1-1 TRBV19 14 - - TGTGCCAGTAGTATGGCAGGGGCTTCCACTGAAGCTTTCTTT CASSMAGASTEAFF
TRBJ2-7 TRBV29-1 13 - - TGCAGCGTCCGATGGGCAGGGACCTACGAGCAGTACTTC CSVRWAGTYEQYF
TRBJ2-5 TRBV2 13 - - TGTGCCAGCAGTGGACAGTCTAAAGAGACCCAGTACTTC CASSGQSKETQYF
TRBJ1-2 TRBV7-2 13 - few TGTGCCAGCAGCTTTGGGGCCAGTTATGGCTACACCTTC CASSFGASYGYTF
TRBJ1-1 TRBV5-1 14 - - TGCGCCAGCAGCCCAATTAGCAGGAACACTGAAGCTTTCTTT CASSPISRNTEAFF
TRBJ2-3 TRBV12-5 17 TRBD2 many TGTGCTAGTGGTTGGATGAAGCGGGAGGATCGCACAGATACGCAGTATTTT CASGWMKREDRTDTQYF
TRBJ2-5 TRBV12-3/TRBV12-4 15 TRBD2 - TGTGCCAGCAGTCGGACTTTTTCGGGAGGAGAGACCCAGTACTTC CASSRTFSGGETQYF
TRBJ2-5 TRBV14 13 - - TGTGCCAGCAGCCTTAACTTCAGAGAGACCCAGTACTTC CASSLNFRETQYF
TRBJ1-6 TRBV7-9 14 TRBD1 many TGTGCCAGCAGCTTAACAGGGGGGGGTTCACCCCTCCACTTT CASSLTGGGSPLHF
TRBJ2-5 TRBV6-2/TRBV6-3 12 - few TGTGCCAGCAGTAAGGACCCGGAGACCCAGTACTTC CASSKDPETQYF
TRBJ2-3 TRBV7-2 16 TRBD2 - TGTGCCAGCAGCTTAGCGGCGGGGGGGCTCGCAGATACGCAGTATTTT CASSLAAGGLADTQYF
TRBJ2-2 TRBV10-3 16 TRBD1 many TGTGCCATCAGTGAGTCATTGGACAGGGCCACCGGGGAGCTGTTTTTT CAISESLDRATGELFF
TRBJ2-3 TRBV20-1 14 - few TGCAGTGCTAGTCCTTGGGCCTCAACAGATACGCAGTATTTT CSASPWASTDTQYF
TRBJ2-1 TRBV4-1 14 - - TGCGCCAGCAGCCAAGGCAGGGGAGAAAATGAGCAGTTCTTC CASSQGRGENEQFF
TRBJ2-5 TRBV6-1 12 - few TGTGCCAGCACTGTCCCGCAGGAGACCCAGTACTTC CASTVPQETQYF
TRBJ2-1 TRBV19 14 TRBD2 many TGTGCCAGTAGTATAATTCTAGCGGACAATGAGCAGTTCTTC CASSIILADNEQFF
TRBJ2-5 TRBV20-1 15 TRBD2 few TGCAGTGCTAGGGACGGGACTAGCGGCCAAGAGACCCAGTACTTC CSARDGTSGQETQYF
TRBJ1-1 TRBV20-1 11 - few TGCAGTGCTAGCAAGAACACTGAAGCTTTCTTT CSASKNTEAFF
TRBJ1-5 TRBV19 13 - many TGTGCCAGTAGTATAGAAAAGGATCAGCCCCAGCATTTT CASSIEKDQPQHF
TRBJ1-6 TRBV5-5 15 - - TGTGCCAGCAGCTTAGGACCTTGGGGTGATTCACCCCTCCACTTT CASSLGPWGDSPLHF
TRBJ2-1 TRBV6-5 16 TRBD2 few TGTGCCAGCAGCCCCGGGGTGAGCGGGGGCTACAATGAGCAGTTCTTC CASSPGVSGGYNEQFF
TRBJ2-3 TRBV20-1 15 - many TGCAGTGCTAGTAGGGGCGAGAGGGGACCGGATACGCAGTATTTT CSASRGERGPDTQYF
TRBJ2-7 TRBV14 15 - - TGTGCCAGCAGTCGAACCGGACAGTTCTACTACGAGCAGTACTTC CASSRTGQFYYEQYF
TRBJ1-1 TRBV3-1 20 TRBD1 - TGTGCCAGCAGCCCAGGCAATCTGGCCGGGACAGGGATCTCATCGTCTGTAGCTTTCTTT CASSPGNLAGTGISSSVAFF
TRBJ2-5 TRBV11-2 14 TRBD2 - TGTGCCAGCAGCCCCGTGCTAGCGGTCGTCGGCCAGTACTTC CASSPVLAVVGQYF
TRBJ2-7 TRBV27 15 - many TGTGCCAGCAGGATTCCCAGGGGCTCTAGCTACGAGCAGTACTTC CASRIPRGSSYEQYF